The sequence of this T cell receptor (beta chain) was determined in a study of patients and donors after allogeneic stem cell transplantation. This clonotype was observed at least ten times. TCRdb itself ran the RT-PCR reads through MiXCR, one entry per CDR3 protein. The table has fewer than 95,000 distinct CDR3 sequences, roughly 5.2% seen once. This CDR3 is 16 amino acids long. V lost 3 bases and J lost 4, with 16 bases in between. Germline V lookup: CDR1 SGHRS, CDR2 YFSETQ. Sequencing was performed on blood, either unsorted or a sorted T cell fraction (not recorded which). The source is a human donor who was either an allogeneic HSCT recipient or a stem cell or donor lymphocyte infusion donor (not recorded which). It is not recorded whose cells these are; they may come from a transplant donor. The rearrangement links TRBV5-1 to TRBJ2-2, with D tentatively TRBD1 or TRBD2 (6 bases each). The DNA for the CDR3 is TGCGCCAGCAGCTCCTTTATAGGGGGGACCACCGGGGAGCTGTTTTTT. Amino acid sequence: CASSSFIGGTTGELFF.